A single sample is the source of the 23 T cell receptor beta chains below, sequenced in a study of breast tumors, draining lymph nodes, adjacent tissues. TCRdb called the multiplex PCR reads again in MiXCR, with one record for every CDR3 protein. The table lists about 230,000 distinct CDR3 sequences, around 32% of them singletons, with around 1.5% in the top ten. Breast cancer patients provided tissue from their axillary draining lymph nodes. Sequencing used axillary lymph node tissue. All receptors come from a female donor with breast cancer. Some clones in this sample may be carry-over from other donors' samples.

The rearrangement joins TRBV20-1 to TRBJ1-6; D gene uncertain. Germline V gene sequence: CDR1 DFQATT, CDR2 SNEGSKA (reference sequence). V was shortened by 6 bases and J by 1 base, with 7 bases between the two germline ends. The CDR3 runs to 13 residues. The DNA for the CDR3 is TGCAGTGCCCTGCGGTCCTATAATTCACCCCTCCACTTT. Translation: CSALRSYNSPLHF.

This clonotype came up many times. This rearrangement joins TRBV12-3 or TRBV12-4 to TRBJ2-7; D may be TRBD1 (5 bases). This CDR3 contains 13 residues. Trimming stripped 4 bases from V and 2 bases from J, with 9 bases between. The CDR3: CASSYRSPYEQYF. Here the CDR3 DNA reads TGTGCCAGCAGTTACAGGAGCCCCTACGAGCAGTACTTC.

As regards this clonotype: A much larger clone lies one base from this, so it may be a read error. The rearrangement uses TRBV6-1 and TRBJ1-4; 9 bases match TRBD1. CDR1 and CDR2 from the germline V gene are MNHNS and SASEGT. There are 14 residues in the CDR3. The CDR3 loop reads CASGEGGTGEKLFF. The DNA of the CDR3 is TGTGCCAGCGGTGAAGGGGGGACAGGGGAAAAACTGTTTTTT.

The V call is TRBV13, the J call TRBJ1-3, with 9 bases fitting TRBD1. Germline CDR1 is PRHDT and CDR2 is FYEKMQ (reference sequence). Trimming removed 3 bases from V and 1 base from J; junction bases left unmatched: 10. This CDR3 is built from 18 residues. For the CDR3, the DNA is TGTGCCAGCAGCTTTCGGGCCGGGACAGGGACTTCTGGAAACACCATATATTTT. Its translation: CASSFRAGTGTSGNTIYF.

The CDR3 coding sequence is TGTGCCAGCAGTGGTTCGCTAGGGAACAGGGGCGGCGCTGAGCAGTTCTTC. This codes for CASSGSLGNRGGAEQFF. The rearrangement uses TRBV25-1 and TRBJ2-1, with TRBD1 matching 7 bases. Germline CDR1 and CDR2: MGHDK and SYGVNS. Unmatched junction bases numbered 18, after V lost 4 bases and J lost 9 bases. This CDR3 contains 17 residues.

As regards this clonotype: This clone may be a read error of a much larger clone one base away. This chain uses TRBV20-1 with TRBJ2-7; 9 nucleotides match TRBD2. Germline V gene data show CDR1 as DFQATT and CDR2 as SNEGSKA (reference sequence). The V and J ends lost 1 base and 4 bases, in that order; junction bases with no gene match: 8. The CDR3 length is 15 residues. CDR3 residues: CSARVGASGTYEQYF. CDR3 in DNA: TGCAGTGCTAGAGTAGGGGCTAGCGGGACTTACGAGCAGTACTTC.

This clonotype was detected ten times or more. The chain has TRBV3-1 and TRBJ2-5, with unresolved D. There are 15 residues in the CDR3. The V and J ends lost 0 bases and 5 bases respectively, with 13 bases between them. Germline values: CDR1 LGHDT, CDR2 YNNKEL (reference sequence). The CDR3: CASSQDPFQTETQYF. CDR3 in DNA: TGTGCCAGCAGCCAAGACCCCTTTCAGACGGAGACCCAGTACTTC.

This clonotype has at least ten counts. The chain has TRBV5-5 and TRBJ2-3, with 10 bases matching TRBD2. V lost 5 bases and J lost 1; bases outside the gene matches: 13. The CDR3 has 18 residues. Germline assignment: CDR1 SGHKS and CDR2 YYEKEE (reference sequence). The CDR3 nucleotides read TGTGCCAGCAGACGGGGAGCGGGAGGGAACCCTCGCACAGATACGCAGTATTTT. This sequence encodes CASRRGAGGNPRTDTQYF.

The chain is built from TRBV9 and TRBJ1-1, with D possibly matching TRBD1 (5 bases). CDR1 SGDLS and CDR2 YYNGEE come from the germline V gene. Trimming stripped 5 bases from V and 5 bases from J, with 13 bases between. The CDR3 runs 13 residues. DNA of the CDR3: TGTGCCAGCAGGAGGGGACGGAGGACTGAAGCTTTCTTT. Protein: CASRRGRRTEAFF.

This clonotype was recorded at least ten times. The chain uses TRBV6-1 and TRBJ1-2; TRBD1 is a possible D gene (5 bases). The germline V gene encodes CDR1 MNHNS and CDR2 SASEGT. The CDR3 is made up of 13 amino acids. The germline V and J ends were trimmed by 7 bases and 6 bases, with 15 bases remaining between them. Here the CDR3 reads CASTGDQRNGYTF. In DNA, the CDR3 is TGTGCCAGCACCGGGGACCAAAGGAATGGCTACACCTTC.

This clonotype showed up many times. This chain connects TRBV9 to TRBJ2-1, with TRBD1 matching over 9 bases. The CDR3 has 14 residues. Germline CDR1 and CDR2: SGDLS and YYNGEE. V shed 9 bases, J shed 4 bases, and the junction held 8 bases outside the gene matches. Written as DNA, the CDR3 is TGTGCCACCCTGCGGGACAGGGCTTACAATGAGCAGTTCTTC. Amino acid sequence: CATLRDRAYNEQFF.

The sample holds many counts of this clonotype. This rearrangement joins TRBV6-5 to TRBJ2-1; 9 nucleotides agree with TRBD2. Germline V gene sequence: CDR1 MNHEY, CDR2 SVGAGI. Unmatched junction bases numbered 2, after V lost 5 bases and J lost 3 bases. This CDR3 is built from 14 residues. DNA of the CDR3: TGTGCCAGCAGTAAGACTAGCGGCTACAATGAGCAGTTCTTC. Protein sequence: CASSKTSGYNEQFF.

As regards this clonotype: One junction end disagrees with the germline gene, perhaps due to a read error. The chain employs TRBV15 and TRBJ2-7, with no clear D. The CDR3 is made up of 13 amino acids. CDR1 is LNHNV, CDR2 YYDKDF, per germline (reference sequence). The CDR3 protein is CATSVGLGDGQYF. CDR3 bases: TGCGCCACCAGCGTAGGGTTAGGAGACGGGCAGTACTTC.

Ten or more counts support this clonotype. This sequence may be a read error, since a much larger clone differs from it by one base. V is TRBV11-2 and J is TRBJ2-3; unclear D gene. Germline assignment: CDR1 SGHAT and CDR2 FQNNGV. This CDR3 has 11 amino acids. Trimming took off 2 bases at V and 4 bases at J, with 1 base between the two ends. The CDR3 is CASSLPDTQYF. The CDR3 bases are TGTGCCAGCAGCTTACCAGATACGCAGTATTTT.

For this clonotype: Just one base apart from a much larger clone, this may be a read error. CDR3 amino acids: CASSRTSRASYEQYF. The CDR3 nucleotides read TGTGCCAGCAGCCGTACTAGCAGAGCCTCCTACGAGCAGTACTTC. The chain combines TRBV3-1 with TRBJ2-7, with D tentatively TRBD2 (6 bases). The CDR3 is 15 residues long. The germline CDR1 and CDR2 sequences are LGHDT and YNNKEL (reference sequence). With 4 bases removed from V and 0 bases from J, the gap between germline ends came to 13 bases.

A few counts support this clonotype. Its ends do not fully match the called genes, so a read error is possible. The genes are TRBV5-1 and TRBJ2-2; D remains ambiguous. CDR3 length: 12 amino acids. In germline, CDR1 is SGHRS, CDR2 YFSETQ. The CDR3, as DNA: TGTGCCAGCAGATTGAACACCGGGGAGCTGTTTTTT. It encodes CASRLNTGELFF.

This clonotype has a single count. A read error may explain this, as a much larger clone is one base away. V usage is TRBV18 and J usage is TRBJ2-1; D gene uncertain. This CDR3 has 13 residues. Germline V gene lookup returns CDR1 KGHSH and CDR2 LQKENI. DNA of the CDR3: TGTACCAGCTCACCAACCAAATACAATGAGCAGTTCTTC. Residues: CTSSPTKYNEQFF.

This clonotype appeared many times. The rearrangement joins TRBV7-2 to TRBJ2-7; D uncertain. This CDR3 is 13 amino acids long. CDR1 and CDR2 (germline): SGHTA, FQGNSA. V was clipped by 2 bases and J by 5 bases, with 10 bases between them. CDR3 DNA: TGTGCCAGCAGCTTACGACGGAAAGACGAGCAGTACTTC. Residues: CASSLRRKDEQYF.

The CDR3 spells CSGGDFRPDTQYF. CDR3 nucleotide sequence: TGCAGCGGTGGTGACTTTAGACCAGATACGCAGTATTTT. The gene calls are TRBV29-1 and TRBJ2-3; D not certain. The CDR3 totals 13 residues. V was shortened by 7 bases and J by 4 bases, with 15 bases between the two germline ends. Looked up from germline, CDR1 is SQVTM and CDR2 is ANQGSEA.

Note on this clonotype: Given a much more abundant clone one base away, this may be a read error. The CDR3 sequence is CAISLVQDTHYEQYF. The CDR3 coding sequence is TGTGCCATCAGTTTAGTACAGGACACCCACTACGAGCAGTACTTC. The rearrangement uses TRBV10-3 and TRBJ2-7, with D possibly TRBD1 on 5 matching bases. From germline, CDR1 is ENHRY and CDR2 SYGVKD. The CDR3 has 15 residues. The V and J ends lost 5 bases and 3 bases respectively, with 17 bases between them.

The chain is built from TRBV18 and TRBJ2-2, with 10 bases fitting TRBD2. Germline CDR1 reads KGHSH; CDR2 reads LQKENI. The length of the CDR3 is 16 residues. Trimming cost V 3 bases and J 4 bases; bases outside gene matches: 5. CDR3 amino acids: CASSPQGLAFTGELFF. The CDR3, as DNA: TGTGCCAGCTCACCGCAGGGACTAGCGTTCACCGGGGAGCTGTTTTTT.

This clonotype was seen many times. The chain carries TRBV7-9 and TRBJ2-7; TRBD2 might be the D (5 bases). This CDR3 spans 14 amino acids. V lost 6 bases, J lost 2 bases, and 14 bases lay in between. CDR1 SEHNR and CDR2 FQNEAQ come from the germline V gene (reference sequence). CDR3: CASRPDYYPYEQYF. As DNA, the CDR3 is TGTGCCAGCAGACCCGACTATTACCCCTACGAGCAGTACTTC.

As for this clonotype: No conserved phenylalanine or tryptophan is present at the end of the CDR3, so a read error is the likely explanation. The limits of the CDR3 on the DNA are not certain, so only TCRdb's listed CDR3 is given. V and J are TRBV9 and TRBJ1-5. The CDR3 is 15 amino acids in total, end residues counted. Per the germline V gene, CDR1 is SGDLS and CDR2 is YYNGEE. This chain's CDR3 is CASSVEAFSNQPPHL.